The 25 T cell receptor beta chains below all came from one sample that was sequenced in a study of cytomegalovirus exposure and HLA in healthy donors. The PCR contained 60 Vbeta and 13 Jbeta primers. Method: immunoSEQ multiplex PCR; TCRdb's copy keeps in-frame clones and lacks some. The sample lists around 160,000 clones; more than 60% were seen once. The specimen was PBMCs. These TCRs come from a woman aged 40 to 55 in good health and CMV-seropositive.

The chain employs TRBV7-3 and TRBJ2-2; TRBD2 matches at 10 bases. Germline V gives CDR1 SGHTA, CDR2 FQGTGA. There are 16 residues in the CDR3. The V gene end was trimmed by 3 bases and the J gene end by 7 bases; junction bases not matched to a gene: 8. In nucleotides, the CDR3 is TGTGCCAGCAGCTTGGCCGGGACTAGCGTCGGCGGGGAGCTGTTTTTT. Translation gives CASSLAGTSVGGELFF.

This clone was counted a few times. The genes are TRBV27 and TRBJ2-4; the D gene is possibly TRBD2 (6 bases). V was cut by 5 bases and J by 0 bases, with 11 bases left in between. Germline CDR1 MNHEY, CDR2 SMNVEV (reference sequence). The CDR3 length is 15 residues. The CDR3 spells CASSPWGGAKNIQYF. The CDR3 DNA reads as TGTGCCAGCAGTCCCTGGGGAGGAGCCAAAAACATTCAGTACTTC.

V is TRBV6-4 and J is TRBJ2-2; D gene uncertain. CDR1 is MRHNA, CDR2 SNTAGT, per germline. The CDR3 is 14 residues long. V was trimmed by 3 bases and J by 6 bases, leaving 11 bases between them. The DNA of the CDR3 is TGTGCCAGCAGTGAATGGTCAGGCGCCGGGGAGCTGTTTTTT. Translated, it gives CASSEWSGAGELFF.

The V call is TRBV7-2, the J call TRBJ2-5, with 8 positions matching TRBD2. The tail of the sequence fits TRBJ2-7 better, so the J call may be wrong. CDR1 is SGHTA, CDR2 FQGNSA, per germline. This CDR3 is built from 13 residues. CDR3 nucleotides: TGTGCCAGCAGCCAAGGGACTAGCTACGAGCAGTACTTC. As protein: CASSQGTSYEQYF.

In this sample, this clone turned up once. The V and J genes are TRBV4-1 and TRBJ2-7, with TRBD2 matching 9 bases. CDR1 is MGHRA, CDR2 YSYEKL, per germline. V shed 0 bases, J shed 1 base, and the junction held 10 bases outside the gene matches. This CDR3 comprises 18 residues. CDR3: CASSQDELAGLWSYEQYF. The CDR3 region has the DNA TGCGCCAGCAGCCAAGATGAACTAGCGGGCCTATGGTCCTACGAGCAGTACTTC.

The genes are TRBV11-2 and TRBJ2-3; maybe TRBD2 (6 bases). The CDR3 sequence is 14 residues long. With 0 bases removed from V and 6 bases from J, the gap between germline ends came to 10 bases. Germline V lookup: CDR1 SGHAT, CDR2 FQNNGV. The CDR3 reads CASSLDRELDTQYF. The CDR3, as DNA: TGTGCCAGCAGCTTAGATCGGGAGTTGGATACGCAGTATTTT.

The chain combines TRBV7-9 with TRBJ2-1; D perhaps matches TRBD1 (9 bases). The CDR3 is made up of 16 amino acids. Between the trimmed V and J ends, which lost 5 bases and 7 bases, there was a span of 21 bases. Germline V lookup: CDR1 SEHNR, CDR2 FQNEAQ (reference sequence). CDR3 protein: CASSPGGVTGGNEQFF. In DNA, the CDR3 is TGTGCCAGCAGCCCGGGGGGGGTGACAGGGGGAAATGAGCAGTTCTTC.

This chain connects TRBV19 to TRBJ1-4; 9 bases map to TRBD1. With V trimmed by 3 bases and J by 8 bases, 4 bases remained unmatched. This CDR3 comprises 14 residues. Germline V CDR1 and CDR2: LNHDA, SQIVND (reference sequence). The CDR3 DNA sequence: TGTGCCAGTAGTATCCGGACAGGGGTCGAAAAACTGTTTTTT. Translated, it gives CASSIRTGVEKLFF.

This clone has more than one count but fewer than ten. The chain uses TRBV7-9 and TRBJ1-3; D not resolved. Germline assignment: CDR1 SEHNR and CDR2 FQNEAQ (reference sequence). The CDR3 runs 15 residues. V was pared by 1 base and J by 0 bases, with 7 bases between. The CDR3 region is CASSLGSFSGNTIYF. In DNA form, the CDR3 reads TGTGCCAGCAGCTTAGGGAGTTTCTCTGGAAACACCATATATTTT.

The CDR3 coding sequence is TGCGCCAGCAGCCGAGAGGGCCAGTCCGGAGGTTATGGCTACACCTTC. It translates to CASSREGQSGGYGYTF. The V call is TRBV5-1, the J call TRBJ1-2; D not resolved. The V end lost 4 bases, the J end lost 5 bases, and 21 bases lay between the germline ends. The CDR3 is 16 amino acids. The germline CDR1 and CDR2 sequences are SGHRS and YFSETQ. The full variable domain, its missing parts supplied by reference TRBV5-1 and TRBJ1-2, is KAGVTQTPRYLIKTRGQQVTLSCSPISGHRSVSWYQQTPGQGLQFLFEYFSETQRNKGNFPGRFSGRQFSNSRSEMNVSTLELGDSALYLCASSREGQSGGYGYTFGSGTRLTVV.

This chain links TRBV29-1 with TRBJ2-1, with D maybe TRBD1 (6 bases). The CDR3 spans 16 residues. The germline V gene encodes CDR1 SQVTM and CDR2 ANQGSEA. V was cut by 0 bases and J by 9 bases, with 21 bases left in between. CDR3 coding DNA: TGCAGCGTTGAAGATATCGCTAGCTCTAGGGGGATTGAGCAGTTCTTC. Translating gives CSVEDIASSRGIEQFF.

The chain couples TRBV5-1 to TRBJ2-7, with D uncertain. Trimming cost V 0 bases and J 0 bases, with 7 bases left between them. The germline gives CDR1 SGHRS, CDR2 YFSETQ. The CDR3 has 14 amino acids. CDR3 sequence: CASSLAVSSYEQYF. The CDR3 DNA reads as TGCGCCAGCAGCTTGGCAGTAAGCTCCTACGAGCAGTACTTC.

The chain employs TRBV9 and TRBJ2-3; D unresolved. The V end was cut by 0 bases, the J end by 2 bases, with 10 bases between. The CDR3 has 15 residues. Germline lookup yields CDR1 SGDLS and CDR2 YYNGEE. This CDR3 reads CASSVVPSPTDTQYF. CDR3 bases: TGTGCCAGCAGCGTAGTCCCGAGCCCCACAGATACGCAGTATTTT.

This clone was counted only a few times. Relative to the germline gene, one junction end is altered; a read error may explain this. CDR3 sequence reads: CASSQDRGLAGVF. In DNA form, the CDR3 reads TGCGCCAGCAGCCAAGATAGGGGACTAGCGGGCGTCTTC. V is TRBV4-1 and J is TRBJ2-1; 12 bases match TRBD2. The V gene's germline CDR1 is MGHRA and CDR2 YSYEKL. This CDR3 comprises 13 residues.

V is TRBV29-1 and J is TRBJ2-5; tentative D call: TRBD1 (5 bases). The CDR3 runs 12 residues. V lost 2 bases to trimming and J lost 4 bases, with 8 bases between them. Germline CDR1 reads SQVTM; CDR2 reads ANQGSEA. CDR3 DNA: TGCAGCGTTGAACAGGGCGGAGAGACCCAGTACTTC. The encoded protein is CSVEQGGETQYF.

The chain uses TRBV19 and TRBJ1-5; D is unclear. Per the germline V gene, CDR1 is LNHDA and CDR2 is SQIVND (reference sequence). With 5 bases removed from V and 4 bases from J, the gap between germline ends came to 9 bases. This CDR3 has 13 residues. The CDR3 reads CASSAAVNQPQHF. DNA of the CDR3: TGTGCCAGTAGTGCGGCAGTTAATCAGCCCCAGCATTTT.

The chain employs TRBV11-3 and TRBJ2-7; 10 nucleotides line up with TRBD1. The V and J ends lost 5 bases and 3 bases, in that order; junction bases with no gene match: 1. Germline loops: CDR1 SGHNT, CDR2 YENEEA. This CDR3 is 13 amino acids long. This CDR3 reads CASSGDRGYEQYF. The DNA for the CDR3 is TGTGCCAGCAGCGGGGACAGGGGCTACGAGCAGTACTTC.

Only a few counts were recorded for this clone. The chain employs TRBV19 and TRBJ2-1, with 9 bases lining up with TRBD2. Germline V gene lookup returns CDR1 LNHDA and CDR2 SQIVND (reference sequence). The CDR3 has 15 amino acids. Unmatched junction bases numbered 6, after V lost 5 bases and J lost 4 bases. CDR3: CASSPLAGSYNEQFF. As DNA, the CDR3 is TGTGCCAGTAGTCCGCTAGCGGGGTCTTACAATGAGCAGTTCTTC.

This chain joins TRBV6-6 and TRBJ1-1; TRBD1 aligns across 10 bases. V gave up 5 bases and J gave up 4 bases; unmatched junction bases: 7. The CDR3 sequence is 15 residues long. Germline V CDR1 and CDR2: MNHNY, SVGAGI (reference sequence). The CDR3 sequence is CASSQTGTGVTEAFF. The DNA for the CDR3 is TGTGCCAGCAGTCAAACCGGGACAGGGGTCACTGAAGCTTTCTTT.

This clone occurred a few times. This rearrangement joins TRBV28 to TRBJ2-5; D may be TRBD2 (6 bases). V lost 9 bases to trimming and J lost 0 bases, with 14 bases between them. Germline CDR1 is MDHEN and CDR2 is SYDVKM. This CDR3 is built from 14 residues. CDR3 in amino acids: CASTLPGDQETQYF. CDR3 coding DNA: TGTGCCAGTACCCTCCCGGGAGACCAAGAGACCCAGTACTTC.

The chain links TRBV12-1 to TRBJ2-2; the tabulated D call, TRBD2, remains unverified against the DNA. TRBV12-1 is reported as a pseudogene. CDR3 length: 16 amino acids. The DNA for the CDR3 is TGTGCCAGCAGTCCCTCGGGCGGGACGAACACCGGGGAGCTGTTTTTT. Its protein product is CASSPSGGTNTGELFF.

J is TRBJ1-2 and V is TRBV14; weak D call: TRBD1 (5 bases). Germline V lookup: CDR1 SGHDN, CDR2 FVKESK. V was cut by 4 bases and J by 1 base, with 13 bases left in between. This CDR3 is built from 15 residues. The CDR3 DNA reads TGTGCCAGCAGCCTTGGGGGACTTCTTAACTATGGCTACACCTTC. As protein: CASSLGGLLNYGYTF.

This clone was detected once. The chain has TRBV2 and TRBJ1-2, with 7 bases fitting TRBD1. The ends lost 10 bases at V and 4 bases at J; junction bases unmatched: 9. CDR1 and CDR2 (germline): SNHLY, FYNNEI. This CDR3 has 13 residues. The CDR3 region has the DNA TGTGCCAATACGAACCGGGACAGCTATGGCTACACCTTC. Translation: CANTNRDSYGYTF.

The chain recombines TRBV7-2 with TRBJ2-7; D possibly corresponds to TRBD1 (6 bases). The germline V and J ends were trimmed by 5 bases and 2 bases, with 16 bases remaining between them. CDR3 length: 15 residues. Germline lookup yields CDR1 SGHTA and CDR2 FQGNSA. The DNA of the CDR3 is TGTGCCAGCAGCGATTTTGTCGGACAGACCTACGAGCAGTACTTC. Residues: CASSDFVGQTYEQYF.

The chain links TRBV11-2 to TRBJ1-5; 7 bases fit TRBD1. The ends lost 3 bases at V and 7 bases at J; junction bases unmatched: 9. This CDR3 has 15 amino acids. Germline-derived CDR1 and CDR2 are SGHAT and FQNNGV. CDR3 protein: CASSFSTGRNQPQHF. CDR3 DNA sequence: TGTGCCAGCAGCTTTTCGACAGGGAGGAACCAGCCCCAGCATTTT. Drawing the rest from reference TRBV11-2 and TRBJ1-5, the complete variable domain is EAGVAQSPRYKIIEKRQSVAFWCNPISGHATLYWYQQILGQGPKLLIQFQNNGVVDDSQLPKDRFSAERLKGVDSTLKIQPAKLEDSAVYLCASSFSTGRNQPQHFGDGTRLSIL.